Listed below are T cell receptor beta chains from one sample, sequenced in a study of identical twins. MiXCR was run by TCRdb on the 5' RACE reads, yielding one entry per CDR3 protein. This sample has more than 200,000 distinct CDR3 sequences; roughly a tenth occur once, and the top ten carry 5.1%. The sequencing sample was made of memory (CD45RO+) T cells sorted from blood. These receptors all come from a woman in her late teens or twenties in good health. Both conserved end residues are part of each CDR3. D genes are given only for firm matches. Size is stated for part of the rows, as once, few or many counts, or as a class when the clone is expanded.

clone size	V gene	J gene	D gene	CDR3 DNA	CDR3 protein
few	TRBV15	TRBJ2-2	-	TGTGCCACCGCGCGAACGAACACCGGGGAGCTGTTTTTT	CATARTNTGELFF
-	TRBV11-2	TRBJ2-1	-	TGTGCCAGCAGCTTAGTGGCGGGCGCTCCAATCGGGCAGTTCTTC	CASSLVAGAPIGQFF
few	TRBV15	TRBJ2-1	-	TGTGCCACCAGCCCCCTGAGGCACAATGAGCAGTTCTTC	CATSPLRHNEQFF
once	TRBV7-9	TRBJ2-1	TRBD2	TGTGCCAGCAGCGGTAGCGGGAGGGTTAATGAGCAGTTCTTC	CASSGSGRVNEQFF
many	TRBV29-1	TRBJ2-7	TRBD2	TGCAGCGTTGGTAGCGGGAGAGGGACCGAGCAGTACTTC	CSVGSGRGTEQYF
-	TRBV7-8	TRBJ2-2	-	TGTGCCAGCAGACGGACGGAAACCGGGGAGCTGTTTTTT	CASRRTETGELFF
many	TRBV29-1	TRBJ2-1	TRBD2	TGCAGCGTGGGGACTAGCAGTTACAATGAGCAGTTCTTC	CSVGTSSYNEQFF
many	TRBV2	TRBJ2-1	TRBD2	TGTGCCAGCAGTGAAGTCAGACTAGCAGTTTACAATGAGCAGTTCTTC	CASSEVRLAVYNEQFF
many	TRBV3-1	TRBJ2-1	-	TGTGCCAGCAGCCCCACCCTGGACTCTCCCAGTGGGTTCTTC	CASSPTLDSPSGFF
many	TRBV4-2	TRBJ2-2	-	TGTGCCAGCAGCCACCGGGACGGGAACACTCGGGCCGGGGAGCTGTTTTTT	CASSHRDGNTRAGELFF
few	TRBV3-1	TRBJ2-1	TRBD2	TGTGCCAGCAGCCTAACTAGCGGGAGTAATGAGCAGTTCTTC	CASSLTSGSNEQFF
-	TRBV20-1	TRBJ2-3	-	TGCAGTGCCGTGGTAGATACGCAGTATTTT	CSAVVDTQYF
-	TRBV30	TRBJ2-7	TRBD1	TGTGCCTGGAGTGCATACGGACAGGGGTCCTCCGAGCAGTACTTC	CAWSAYGQGSSEQYF
few	TRBV19	TRBJ2-3	-	TGTGCCAGTAGTATTTGGACGGGCACAGATACGCAGTATTTT	CASSIWTGTDTQYF
few	TRBV12-3/TRBV12-4	TRBJ1-3	-	TGTGCCAGCACCTTCGTTCAAGTCGCTGGAAACACCATATATTTT	CASTFVQVAGNTIYF
many	TRBV12-3/TRBV12-4	TRBJ2-1	-	TGTGCCAGCAAAGAGGGGGACATCAGCTCCTACAATGAGCAGTTCTTC	CASKEGDISSYNEQFF
many	TRBV12-3/TRBV12-4	TRBJ2-1	-	TGTGCCAGCAGTTGGGTAGTTAGCGAGCAGTTCTTC	CASSWVVSEQFF
-	TRBV20-1	TRBJ2-7	TRBD1	TGCAGTGCTCGTACCGGGACAGGGGCCTCCTACGAGCAGTACTTC	CSARTGTGASYEQYF
medium-sized	TRBV29-1	TRBJ2-7	-	TGCAGCGTTAGTCTGGGACGGTACGAGCAGTACTTC	CSVSLGRYEQYF
-	TRBV20-1	TRBJ1-2	-	TGCAGTGCGTCTGGTGGACAGTCCTATGGCTACACCTTC	CSASGGQSYGYTF
-	TRBV15	TRBJ2-1	-	TGTGCCACCAGCAGAGGGGCAGGCACCTACAATGAGCAGTTCTTC	CATSRGAGTYNEQFF
-	TRBV4-1	TRBJ2-1	TRBD1	TGCGCCAGCAGCCAAAGCGCGACAGGGGTAGGGAACTACAATGAGCAGTTCTTC	CASSQSATGVGNYNEQFF
-	TRBV20-1	TRBJ2-3	-	TGCAGTGCCCAGGATCCGGGACGCACAGATACGCAGTATTTT	CSAQDPGRTDTQYF
few	TRBV20-1	TRBJ1-5	-	TGCAGTGCTAGTCGGGGGAATCAGCCCCAGCATTTT	CSASRGNQPQHF
many	TRBV12-3/TRBV12-4	TRBJ1-1	-	TGTGCCAGCAGTCATGGAGGCAACACTGAAGCTTTCTTT	CASSHGGNTEAFF
-	TRBV20-1	TRBJ2-1	TRBD2	TGCAGTGCTAGACCTCCCTCAGCGGGGGTTAACAATGAGCAGTTCTTC	CSARPPSAGVNNEQFF
-	TRBV2	TRBJ2-5	TRBD2	TGTGCCAGCAGTGTCGGACTAGTCGGAGAGACCCAGTACTTC	CASSVGLVGETQYF
-	TRBV6-2/TRBV6-3	TRBJ2-6	-	TGTGCCAGCAGTTACACTAGCTCTGGGGCCAACGTCCTGACTTTC	CASSYTSSGANVLTF
many	TRBV27	TRBJ1-1	-	TGTGCCAGCAGTTTACTAGGGGAGGCTGAAGCTTTCTTT	CASSLLGEAEAFF
-	TRBV27	TRBJ2-5	TRBD2	TGTGCCAGCAGTCCCCTCAAACTAGCGGGGGGGTCCGTCCAAGAGACCCAGTACTTC	CASSPLKLAGGSVQETQYF
-	TRBV12-3/TRBV12-4	TRBJ1-3	-	TGTGCCAGTAGACAGGCAAACTCTGGAAACACCATATATTTT	CASRQANSGNTIYF
few	TRBV6-5	TRBJ2-1	TRBD2	TGTGCCAGCAGTTCTACGCCCTCCGGGACTAGCGGAAACAATGAGCAGTTCTTC	CASSSTPSGTSGNNEQFF
few	TRBV12-3/TRBV12-4	TRBJ2-1	-	TGTGCCAGCACCCCGGCGGGTAGACCCTACAATGAGCAGTTCTTC	CASTPAGRPYNEQFF